The 9 T cell receptor beta chains listed next were all sequenced from one sample in a study of molecular identifiers for immune sequencing clone quantification. Each CDR3 protein is one row after TCRdb ran MiXCR on the PCR reads. Here the sample spans 97,000 or so distinct CDR3 sequences, 30% to 45% being singletons. Material for sequencing was naive CD8+ T cells from blood, with Jurkat cell RNA spiked in. Subset given: FACS-sorted CD8+CD4-CCR7+CD45RA+ naive T cells. These receptors all come from a human donor in good health. Some libraries in this study had Jurkat cell RNA spiked in.

The chain has TRBV27 and TRBJ2-7, with 9 bases that match TRBD2. Unmatched junction bases numbered 7, after V lost 3 bases and J lost 4 bases. This CDR3 has 15 residues. The germline gives CDR1 MNHEY, CDR2 SMNVEV (reference sequence). The CDR3 sequence: CASSFQSGRSYEQYF. CDR3 bases: TGTGCCAGCAGTTTTCAGAGCGGGAGGAGTTACGAGCAGTACTTC.

This sequence joins TRBV7-2 and TRBJ1-1; D remains unclear. The ends were cut back, 5 bases at V and 0 bases at J, with 10 bases in the middle. CDR3 length: 14 residues. The germline CDR1 and CDR2 sequences are SGHTA and FQGNSA. The chain's CDR3 is CASSPLGLNTEAFF. DNA of the CDR3: TGTGCCAGCAGCCCGTTGGGCCTGAACACTGAAGCTTTCTTT.

This clonotype occurred a few times. This chain links TRBV5-1 with TRBJ2-6; D is undetermined. Looked up from germline, CDR1 is SGHRS and CDR2 is YFSETQ. The CDR3 totals 16 residues. V shed 0 bases and J shed 2 bases, with 9 bases lying between them. In DNA form, the CDR3 reads TGCGCCAGCAGCTTGGAACGCAGTCCTGGGGCCAACGTCCTGACTTTC. Translated, it gives CASSLERSPGANVLTF.

A note on this clonotype: A much larger clone sits a single nucleotide away, making a read error possible. The J gene is TRBJ2-7, the V gene TRBV7-2; no reliable D call. V was cut by 8 bases and J by 8 bases, with 19 bases left in between. The germline CDR1 and CDR2 sequences are SGHTA and FQGNSA. There are 13 residues in the CDR3. CDR3 sequence: CASCISGLPQQYF. DNA of the CDR3: TGTGCCAGCTGCATATCTGGCCTTCCCCAGCAGTACTTC.

The chain couples TRBV10-3 to TRBJ2-7; D call uncertain. Trimming took off 7 bases at V and 8 bases at J, with 15 bases between the two ends. This CDR3 region has 12 residues. Germline V lookup: CDR1 ENHRY, CDR2 SYGVKD. This CDR3 is CAINGRAHKQYF. The DNA for the CDR3 is TGTGCCATCAATGGACGAGCCCACAAGCAGTACTTC.

With respect to this clonotype: This sequence may be a read error, since a much larger clone differs from it by one base. The rearrangement uses TRBV29-1 and TRBJ2-5; unclear D gene. V gave up 0 bases and J gave up 4 bases, with 9 bases separating them. The CDR3 loop spans 13 amino acids. In germline, CDR1 is SQVTM, CDR2 ANQGSEA. CDR3 DNA: TGCAGCGTTGAAGATTGGAGATTAGAGACCCAGTACTTC. It encodes CSVEDWRLETQYF.

Regarding this clonotype: Its ends do not fully match the called genes, so a read error is possible. This sequence joins TRBV7-9 and TRBJ2-1; no clear D gene. CDR1 is SEHNR, CDR2 FQNEAQ, per germline (reference sequence). This CDR3 has 15 residues. The CDR3 protein is CASSPLSSSYNERFF. For the CDR3, the DNA is TGTGCCAGCAGCCCCTTGTCGAGCTCCTACAATGAGCGGTTCTTC.

Only a few counts were recorded for this clonotype. The CDR3 here is CASSPWDGTSTDTQYF. CDR3 nucleotide sequence: TGTGCCAGCAGCCCTTGGGACGGAACTAGCACAGATACGCAGTATTTT. V usage is TRBV4-2 and J usage is TRBJ2-3; D tentatively fits TRBD1 or TRBD2 (5 bases each). Germline V lookup: CDR1 LGHNA, CDR2 YNFKEQ. The CDR3 has 16 amino acids. The germline V and J ends were trimmed by 4 bases and 0 bases, with 14 bases remaining between them.

Details on this clonotype: No conserved phenylalanine or tryptophan is present at the end of the CDR3, so a read error is the likely explanation. The V gene is TRBV18, the J gene TRBJ2-7; TRBD1 agrees at 10 bases. From germline, CDR1 is KGHSH and CDR2 LQKENI. Trimming removed 4 bases from V and 3 bases from J; junction bases left unmatched: 6. There are 15 residues in the CDR3. The DNA of the CDR3 is TGTGCCAGCTCACGTCCCGGGACAGGGGACTACGAGCAGTACCTC. As protein: CASSRPGTGDYEQYL.